The clone carrying this T cell receptor beta chain was seen ten or more times. Its antigen is still unknown. Regions amplified from RNA transcripts were the TCR beta CDR3 regions. HTBI primers were the set used in a first-round RT-PCR of the TCR CDR3. One entry per CDR3 protein, called by TCRdb with MiXCR from the multiplex PCR reads. The sample holds around 420,000 distinct CDR3 sequences; around 14% are singletons and the top ten take about 7.7%. This sample was taken from a study of T cells in Graves' hyperthyroidism and ophthalmopathy. The wider study: Peripheral blood specimens were obtained at initial diagnosis, prior to any treatment. Study outcomes and limitations: Blood shared most expanded thyroid clonotypes above 0.001. Stable hyperthyroidism was separated from ophthalmopathy by a model based on 13 V-J features.

The specimen was blood. The receptor comes from a woman between 18 and 29 years old with Graves' hyperthyroidism.

The CDR3 reads CASSEQRQETQYF. CDR3 sequence (DNA): TGTGCCAGCAGTGAACAGCGGCAAGAGACCCAGTACTTC. This sequence joins TRBV6-1 and TRBJ2-5; D possibly corresponds to TRBD2 (5 bases). V lost 2 bases, J lost 2 bases, and 6 bases lay in between. This CDR3 has 13 amino acids. Germline CDR1 MNHNS, CDR2 SASEGT.